Here is one TCR beta chain with its context. Its target is unknown. The treatment denotes: roughly 20 received Ad26.COV2.S at low or high dose, single or two shots; several received placebo; per-sample allocation not given. Sampling was done on day 63 after the first vaccine or placebo injection. The record originates from a study of Ad26.COV2.S vaccination and SARS-CoV-2 variants. About the study: COV1001, an Ad26.COV2.S trial, supplied this vaccine-arm donor. By the intramuscular route, Ad26.COV2.S was given once, or twice 56 days apart. Notes on the study in general: The TCR-based breadth and depth measures might underestimate overall T cell responses. The placebo group had lower spike-specific TCR breadth than the vaccine recipients did.

The repertoire was sequenced with immunoSEQ multiplex PCR; TCRdb's copy has only in-frame clones and lacks some. The sample has 300,000 to 400,000 clones; about 88% are singletons. The sample consisted of peripheral blood, taken in a trial of Ad26.COV2.S vaccine versus placebo. The TCR comes from a person between 18 and 60 years old who received the Ad26.COV2.S COVID-19 vaccine or a placebo.

CDR3: CASSLARDSKEQFF. The DNA for the CDR3 is TGTGCCAGCAGCTTAGCCCGGGACTCGAAGGAGCAGTTCTTC. The V gene is TRBV7-7, the J gene TRBJ2-1; weak D call: TRBD2 (6 bases). V lost 0 bases to trimming and J lost 10 bases, with 13 bases between them. CDR3 length: 14 residues. Germline V gene sequence: CDR1 SSHAT, CDR2 FNYEAQ (reference sequence).